What follows is one T cell receptor (beta chain) and its context. From germline, CDR1 is KGHDR and CDR2 SFDVKD. This CDR3 region has 14 residues. Losses at the gene ends were 7 bases for V and 2 bases for J; bases not matched to a gene: 5. The sample originates from a study of blood T cell repertoires in COVID-19. The wider study: Both acute and convalescent COVID-19 samples were obtained from the United States, Italy and Spain. Nucleic acid was either cDNA or gDNA, and it came from T cells, B-cell-depleted T cells, or PBMCs.

Produced via immunoSEQ multiplex PCR; TCRdb's table is partial and in-frame only. The sample includes hundreds of thousands of clones, around 86% of them seen just once. Material: PBMCs or T cells enriched from blood (not recorded which). The chain links TRBV24-1 to TRBJ2-3; 7 bases are a match to TRBD2. This TCR was recovered from a woman in her 40s with acute COVID-19. CDR3 region: CATSPSGYTDTQYF. CDR3 DNA: TGTGCCACCAGCCCTAGCGGCTACACAGATACGCAGTATTTT.